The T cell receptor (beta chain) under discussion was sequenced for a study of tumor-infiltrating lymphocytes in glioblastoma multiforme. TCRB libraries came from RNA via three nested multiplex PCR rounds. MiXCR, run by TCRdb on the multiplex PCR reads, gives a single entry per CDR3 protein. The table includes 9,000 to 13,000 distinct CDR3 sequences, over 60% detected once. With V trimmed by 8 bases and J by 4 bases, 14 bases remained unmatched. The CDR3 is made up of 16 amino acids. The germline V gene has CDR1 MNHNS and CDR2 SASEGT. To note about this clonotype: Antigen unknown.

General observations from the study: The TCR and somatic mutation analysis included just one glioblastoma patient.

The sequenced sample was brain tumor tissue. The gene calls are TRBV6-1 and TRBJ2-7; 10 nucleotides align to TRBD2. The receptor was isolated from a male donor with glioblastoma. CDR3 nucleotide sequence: TGTGCCAGCCGCCCCTACCTAGCGGGAGAGCTTTACGAGCAGTACTTC. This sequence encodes CASRPYLAGELYEQYF.